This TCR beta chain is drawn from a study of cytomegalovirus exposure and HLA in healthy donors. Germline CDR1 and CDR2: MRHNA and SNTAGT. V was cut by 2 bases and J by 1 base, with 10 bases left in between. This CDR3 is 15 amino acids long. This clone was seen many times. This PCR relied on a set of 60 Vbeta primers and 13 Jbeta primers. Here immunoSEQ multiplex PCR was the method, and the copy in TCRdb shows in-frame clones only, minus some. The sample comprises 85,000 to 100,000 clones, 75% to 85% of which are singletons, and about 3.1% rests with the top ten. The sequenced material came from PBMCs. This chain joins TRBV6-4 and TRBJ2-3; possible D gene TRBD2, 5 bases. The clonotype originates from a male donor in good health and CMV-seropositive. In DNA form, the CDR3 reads TGTGCCAGCAGTGACGTCGCGGGTGGCACAGATACGCAGTATTTT. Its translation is CASSDVAGGTDTQYF.